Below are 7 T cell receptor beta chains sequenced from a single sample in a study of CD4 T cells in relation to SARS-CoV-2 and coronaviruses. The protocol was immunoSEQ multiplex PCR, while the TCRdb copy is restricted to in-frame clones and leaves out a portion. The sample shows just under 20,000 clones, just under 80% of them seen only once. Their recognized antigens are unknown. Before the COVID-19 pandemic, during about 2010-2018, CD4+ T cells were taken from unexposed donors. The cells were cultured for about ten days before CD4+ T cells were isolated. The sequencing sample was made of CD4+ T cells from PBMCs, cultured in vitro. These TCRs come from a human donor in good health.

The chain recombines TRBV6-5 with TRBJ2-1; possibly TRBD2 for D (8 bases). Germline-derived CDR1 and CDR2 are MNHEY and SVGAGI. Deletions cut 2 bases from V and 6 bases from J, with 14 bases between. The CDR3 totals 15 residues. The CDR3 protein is CASSYREGAFNEQFF. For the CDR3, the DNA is TGTGCCAGCAGTTACCGGGAGGGGGCTTTCAATGAGCAGTTCTTC.

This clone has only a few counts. The CDR3 sequence is CASSQVRARSSYEQYF. The CDR3 nucleotides are TGTGCCAGCAGCCAAGTGCGGGCGCGCTCCTCCTACGAGCAGTACTTC. The genes are TRBV3-1 (or the pseudogene TRBV3-2) and TRBJ2-7, with D perhaps TRBD2 (5 bases). The V and J ends lost 1 base and 0 bases respectively, with 13 bases between them. The CDR3 has 16 amino acids. CDR1 and CDR2 from the germline V gene are LGHDT and YNNKEL (reference sequence).

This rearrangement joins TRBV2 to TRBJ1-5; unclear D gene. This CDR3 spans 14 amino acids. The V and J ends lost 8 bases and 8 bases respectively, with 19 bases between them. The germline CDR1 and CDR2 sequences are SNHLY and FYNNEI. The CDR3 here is CASHNRVPSEPQHF. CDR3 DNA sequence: TGTGCCAGCCATAACCGGGTACCTAGCGAGCCCCAGCATTTT.

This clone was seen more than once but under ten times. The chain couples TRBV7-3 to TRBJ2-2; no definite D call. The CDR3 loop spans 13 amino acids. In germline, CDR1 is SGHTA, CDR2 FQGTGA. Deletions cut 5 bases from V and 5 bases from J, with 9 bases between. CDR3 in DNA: TGTGCCAGCAGCCAGATGAAAACCGGGGAGCTGTTTTTT. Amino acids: CASSQMKTGELFF.

The CDR3 here is CASSFRFQGGRETQYF. The CDR3 nucleotides read TGTGCCAGCAGCTTTAGGTTCCAAGGGGGGCGAGAGACCCAGTACTTC. V is TRBV13 and J is TRBJ2-5; the D gene could be TRBD1 or TRBD2 (6 bases each). CDR3 size: 16 residues. In germline, CDR1 is PRHDT, CDR2 FYEKMQ (reference sequence). V was cut by 3 bases and J by 4 bases, with 18 bases left in between.

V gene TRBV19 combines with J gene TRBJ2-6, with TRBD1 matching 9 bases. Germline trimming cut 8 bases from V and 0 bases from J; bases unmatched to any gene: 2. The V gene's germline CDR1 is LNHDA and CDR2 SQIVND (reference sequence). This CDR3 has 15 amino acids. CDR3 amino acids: CASGQGISGANVLTF. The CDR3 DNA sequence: TGTGCCAGTGGACAGGGGATCTCTGGGGCCAACGTCCTGACTTTC.

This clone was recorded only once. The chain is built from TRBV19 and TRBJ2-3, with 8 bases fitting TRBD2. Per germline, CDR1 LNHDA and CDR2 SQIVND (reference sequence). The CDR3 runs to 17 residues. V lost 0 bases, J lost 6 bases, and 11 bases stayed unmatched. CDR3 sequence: CASSIETGREGTDTQYF. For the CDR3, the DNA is TGTGCCAGTAGTATAGAGACGGGCCGGGAGGGTACGGATACGCAGTATTTT.